The clone carrying this T cell receptor (beta chain) has only a few counts. The antigen is not known. Separation by sorting yielded CD4+ and CD8+ T cells from PBMCs. The sample belongs to a study of CD8+ T cells in alopecia areata. V was pared by 1 base and J by 1 base, with 8 bases between. The CDR3 consists of 15 residues. Germline assignment: CDR1 MGHRA and CDR2 YSYEKL. The authors extracted RNA and reverse transcribed it into cDNA as the sequencing template. Profiling relied on immunoSEQ multiplex PCR, and the TCRdb table lists in-frame clones only, not all of them. This table has 90,000 to 100,000 clones, 41% appearing once. Whole-study findings and limits: Normal skin's resident alphabeta T cells are sequenced alongside lesional scalp T cells.

The chain couples TRBV4-1 to TRBJ2-4; D ambiguous. The receptor comes from a human donor with alopecia areata. Sequencing used CD4+ T cells sorted from blood. CDR3 sequence: CASSQGHGAKNIQYF. The CDR3 DNA reads TGCGCCAGCAGCCAAGGACATGGGGCCAAAAACATTCAGTACTTC.